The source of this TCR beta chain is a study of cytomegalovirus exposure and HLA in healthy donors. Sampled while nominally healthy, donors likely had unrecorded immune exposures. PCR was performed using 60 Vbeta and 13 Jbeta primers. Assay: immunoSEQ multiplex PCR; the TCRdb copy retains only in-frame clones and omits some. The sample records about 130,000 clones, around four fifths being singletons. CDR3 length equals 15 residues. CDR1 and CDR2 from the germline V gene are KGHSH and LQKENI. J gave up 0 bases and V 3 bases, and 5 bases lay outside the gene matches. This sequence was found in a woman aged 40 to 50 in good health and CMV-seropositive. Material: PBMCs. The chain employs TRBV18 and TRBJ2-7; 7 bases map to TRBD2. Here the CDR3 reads CASSPLLAVSYEQYF. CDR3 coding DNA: TGTGCCAGCTCACCTCTGCTAGCGGTCTCCTACGAGCAGTACTTC.